The 26 T cell receptor beta chains reported below all come from one sample, sequenced in a study of CD8+ T cells in alopecia areata. In each case, RNA was isolated and then reverse transcribed into cDNA as the sequencing template. Libraries were prepared by immunoSEQ multiplex PCR; TCRdb keeps only in-frame clonotypes and omits some of them. The data contain about 120,000 clones, less than 45% of them seen just once; the ten biggest clones take up over 3%. The source material was CD4+ T cells sorted from blood. These receptors were taken from a human donor with alopecia areata.

This clone was recorded a few times. V and J are TRBV14 and TRBJ1-2; TRBD1 aligns across 10 bases. V was clipped by 8 bases and J by 2 bases; unmatched bases: 8. The CDR3 loop spans 15 amino acids. CDR1 and CDR2 (germline): SGHDN, FVKESK. The CDR3 coding sequence is TGTGCCAGCGGGACAGGGGCGCCCCACAACTATGGCTACACCTTC. Its protein is CASGTGAPHNYGYTF.

This clone turned up a few times. The genes are TRBV7-2 and TRBJ2-3; no reliable D call. CDR3 length: 12 residues. V lost 0 bases, J lost 6 bases, and 4 bases lay in between. The V gene's germline CDR1 is SGHTA and CDR2 FQGNSA. Written as DNA, the CDR3 is TGTGCCAGCAGCTTAGCGGATGATACGCAGTATTTT. Protein: CASSLADDTQYF.

This clone was seen a few times. The chain has TRBV25-1 and TRBJ1-1, with 7 bases aligning to TRBD1. Germline assignment: CDR1 MGHDK and CDR2 SYGVNS. There are 14 residues in the CDR3. Trimming cost V 7 bases and J 8 bases; bases outside gene matches: 13. CDR3 sequence (DNA): TGTGCCAGCACCGCCGCCGACAGGGCGTCAGAAGCTTTCTTT. Encoded protein: CASTAADRASEAFF.

The chain has TRBV4-3 and TRBJ2-6, with D unclear. The germline V and J ends were trimmed by 3 bases and 0 bases, with 3 bases remaining between them. The CDR3 has 14 amino acids. Germline assignment: CDR1 LGHNA and CDR2 YSLEER. CDR3 sequence: CASSQLSGANVLTF. CDR3 DNA sequence: TGCGCCAGCAGCCAGCTCTCTGGGGCCAACGTCCTGACTTTC.

This clone was seen a few times. In DNA form, the CDR3 reads TGTGCCTGGAGTGTTGGCAGGGAGACTGAAGCTTTCTTT. Translating gives CAWSVGRETEAFF. The chain recombines TRBV30 with TRBJ1-1; D possibly corresponds to TRBD1 (5 bases). The CDR3 sequence is 13 residues long. Germline assignment: CDR1 GTSNPN and CDR2 SVGIG (reference sequence). Trimming took 0 bases from V and 5 from J, leaving 10 bases between them.

The rearrangement uses TRBV23-1 and TRBJ2-5, with unresolved D. TRBV23-1 is treated as an ORF (open reading frame) with a function not yet certain. Deletions cut 8 bases from V and 3 bases from J, with 16 bases between. The CDR3 is 14 amino acids. The CDR3 reads CASAYGLSEETQYF. The CDR3 bases are TGCGCCAGCGCTTACGGGCTCAGCGAAGAGACCCAGTACTTC.

A few counts support this clone. The chain uses TRBV9 and TRBJ1-6; no clear D. This CDR3 region has 14 residues. V lost 0 bases and J lost 7, with 8 bases in between. CDR1 SGDLS and CDR2 YYNGEE come from the germline V gene. The CDR3 loop reads CASSVGDRNSPLHF. In DNA form, the CDR3 reads TGTGCCAGCAGCGTAGGGGATCGGAATTCACCCCTCCACTTT.

This clone has only a few counts. In DNA, the CDR3 is TGTGCCAGCAGCTTCAATGCGGGAGGGGCTGGAAACACCATATATTTT. Its translation: CASSFNAGGAGNTIYF. This sequence joins TRBV7-3 and TRBJ1-3; a weak D match, TRBD1 (5 bases). CDR3 size: 16 residues. The V and J ends lost 3 bases and 2 bases respectively, with 14 bases between them. Germline CDR1 SGHTA, CDR2 FQGTGA. Based on the CDR3 plus reference TRBV7-3 and TRBJ1-3, the full variable domain is GAGVSQTPSNKVTEKGKYVELRCDPISGHTALYWYRQSLGQGPEFLIYFQGTGAADDSGLPNDRFFAVRPEGSVSTLKIQRTERGDSAVYLCASSFNAGGAGNTIYFGEGSWLTVV.

By share, this clone counts as medium-sized. The chain couples TRBV7-2 to TRBJ2-2; 8 positions match TRBD1. The CDR3 runs 14 residues. V was pared by 3 bases and J by 6 bases, with 3 bases of the junction left unmatched. Germline lookup yields CDR1 SGHTA and CDR2 FQGNSA. CDR3 region: CASSFDRGSGELFF. DNA for the CDR3: TGTGCCAGCAGCTTCGACAGGGGCTCCGGGGAGCTGTTTTTT.

The rearrangement links TRBV5-1 to TRBJ2-7; weak D call: TRBD1 (5 bases). Germline V gives CDR1 SGHRS, CDR2 YFSETQ. The CDR3 consists of 15 residues. Trimming shortened V by 1 base and J by 3 bases, and 14 bases separated the two germline ends. CDR3 in amino acids: CASSLSADTIYEQYF. Written as DNA, the CDR3 is TGCGCCAGCAGCTTGTCGGCGGACACTATCTACGAGCAGTACTTC.

There are many counts of this clone. The chain links TRBV28 to TRBJ2-1; 8 nucleotides match TRBD2. The ends lost 4 bases at V and 2 bases at J; junction bases unmatched: 7. Germline loops: CDR1 MDHEN, CDR2 SYDVKM. This CDR3 comprises 16 residues. Here the CDR3 DNA reads TGTGCCAGCAGTTCTCCGGGCGGGGGGACCTACAATGAGCAGTTCTTC. This encodes CASSSPGGGTYNEQFF.

Notes on this clone: A read error may produce the germline difference seen at one junction end. V is TRBV4-3 and J is TRBJ2-5; D could derive from TRBD1 or TRBD2 (5 bases each). Germline V gene data show CDR1 as LGHNA and CDR2 as YSLEER. The CDR3 loop spans 13 amino acids. As DNA, the CDR3 is TGCGCCAGCAGCCAGGGGCTGGGAGAGTCCCAGTACTTC. Translating it yields CASSQGLGESQYF.

This clone was counted a few times. This chain uses TRBV29-1 with TRBJ2-7; D is perhaps TRBD1 or TRBD2 (5 bases each). Trimming removed 6 bases from V and 2 bases from J, with 14 bases in between. The germline V gene encodes CDR1 SQVTM and CDR2 ANQGSEA. The CDR3 runs 13 residues. CDR3 coding DNA: TGCAGCGTCCAGAGGGGCCCGGCCTACGAGCAGTACTTC. Protein sequence: CSVQRGPAYEQYF.

For the CDR3, the DNA is TGTGCCAGCAGGACCGGGCAGATCGGGACCTACGAGCAGTACTTC. This gives the protein CASRTGQIGTYEQYF. This sequence joins TRBV27 and TRBJ2-7, with a possible D match to TRBD2 (5 bases). V lost 6 bases to trimming and J lost 2 bases, with 17 bases between them. The CDR3 covers 15 residues. CDR1 and CDR2 from the germline V gene are MNHEY and SMNVEV (reference sequence).

This clone was detected a few times. The chain joins TRBV7-9 to TRBJ2-1; 8 bases map to TRBD2. Unmatched junction bases numbered 8, after V lost 7 bases and J lost 0 bases. The germline CDR1 and CDR2 sequences are SEHNR and FQNEAQ (reference sequence). The CDR3 is made up of 16 amino acids. CDR3 coding DNA: TGTGCCAGCAACCCCCCGAGCGGGAGCTCCTACAATGAGCAGTTCTTC. This gives the protein CASNPPSGSSYNEQFF.

V usage is TRBV5-6 and J usage is TRBJ1-6; no clear D gene. Trimming removed 4 bases from V and 5 bases from J, with 16 bases in between. The CDR3 has 16 amino acids. Germline-derived CDR1 and CDR2 are SGHDT and YYEEEE. The CDR3 coding sequence is TGTGCCAGCAGCGCACGGCCGGGAGCCCATAATTCACCCCTCCACTTT. Encoded protein: CASSARPGAHNSPLHF. The full variable domain, with the rest looked up from reference TRBV5-6 and TRBJ1-6, is DAGVTQSPTHLIKTRGQQVTLRCSPKSGHDTVSWYQQALGQGPQFIFQYYEEEERQRGNFPDRFSGHQFPNYSSELNVNALLLGDSALYLCASSARPGAHNSPLHFGNGTRLTVT.

The chain employs TRBV7-2 and TRBJ2-7; D may be TRBD2 (6 bases). The CDR3 length is 12 residues. Germline CDR1 SGHTA, CDR2 FQGNSA. The V end was cut by 2 bases, the J end by 6 bases, with 8 bases between. The CDR3 sequence: CASSLSGGEQYF. The DNA for the CDR3 is TGTGCCAGCAGCTTATCCGGGGGCGAGCAGTACTTC. Combining the CDR3 with reference TRBV7-2 and TRBJ2-7 gives the whole variable domain GAGVSQSPSNKVTEKGKDVELRCDPISGHTALYWYRQSLGQGLEFLIYFQGNSAPDKSGLPSDRFSAERTGGSVSTLTIQRTQQEDSAVYLCASSLSGGEQYFGPGTRLTVT.

This chain uses TRBV7-2 with TRBJ1-1; possibly TRBD1 for D (5 bases). The CDR3 totals 14 residues. V gave up 2 bases and J gave up 4 bases, with 11 bases separating them. Germline V lookup: CDR1 SGHTA, CDR2 FQGNSA. The CDR3 region has the DNA TGTGCCAGCAGCTTACAAGGGGTACGCACTGAAGCTTTCTTT. Translation gives CASSLQGVRTEAFF. The full variable domain, rest sourced from reference TRBV7-2 and TRBJ1-1, is GAGVSQSPSNKVTEKGKDVELRCDPISGHTALYWYRQSLGQGLEFLIYFQGNSAPDKSGLPSDRFSAERTGGSVSTLTIQRTQQEDSAVYLCASSLQGVRTEAFFGQGTRLTVV.

The chain recombines TRBV7-3 with TRBJ2-4; 7 bases match TRBD2. V dropped 1 base and J dropped 6; count of bases not matched to a gene: 6. Germline assignment: CDR1 SGHTA and CDR2 FQGTGA. CDR3 length equals 15 residues. The CDR3 sequence: CASSLKGGEGNIQYF. CDR3 DNA sequence: TGTGCCAGCAGCTTAAAGGGAGGGGAAGGAAACATTCAGTACTTC.

This clone was detected only a few times. The chain combines TRBV1 with TRBJ2-1; TRBD1, as called in the table, went unchecked against the DNA. TRBV1 is noted as a pseudogene. This CDR3 has 12 residues. The CDR3 sequence: CTSSQKGMTEFF. The CDR3 DNA follows: TGCACCAGCAGCCAAAAGGGGATGACGGAGTTCTTC.

This clone came up a few times. The J gene is TRBJ2-7, the V gene TRBV19; TRBD1 matches at 9 bases. Germline loops: CDR1 LNHDA, CDR2 SQIVND (reference sequence). Trimming at V came to 5 bases and at J to 3 bases, leaving 8 bases not matched to a gene. The CDR3 is 15 residues long. CDR3 DNA: TGTGCCAGTAGTCCGGGACCGGGACAGGGCTACGAGCAGTACTTC. Its protein is CASSPGPGQGYEQYF.

The chain links TRBV7-2 to TRBJ1-5, with 9 bases aligning to TRBD1. The CDR3 loop spans 15 amino acids. Germline V gives CDR1 SGHTA, CDR2 FQGNSA. V lost 2 bases to trimming and J lost 4 bases; unmatched junction nucleotides: 3. The CDR3 spells CASSLRGQGNQPQHF. The CDR3 coding sequence is TGTGCCAGCAGCTTAAGGGGACAGGGAAATCAGCCCCAGCATTTT.

The V call is TRBV4-1, the J call TRBJ2-7; TRBD2 matches at 10 bases. Germline V CDR1 and CDR2: MGHRA, YSYEKL. The J segment lost 3 bases and the V segment lost 2 bases, leaving 7 bases of the junction unmatched. This CDR3 region has 16 residues. The DNA of the CDR3 is TGCGCCAGCAGCCAACCGCTAGCGGGAGTTAACTACGAGCAGTACTTC. Translated: CASSQPLAGVNYEQYF.

The sample holds one count of this clone. V gene TRBV4-3 combines with J gene TRBJ2-5; TRBD1 might be the D (5 bases). Trimming removed 0 bases at V and 7 bases at J, with 9 bases between. This CDR3 region has 13 residues. The germline CDR1 and CDR2 sequences are LGHNA and YSLEER. This CDR3 reads CASSQEGARTQYF. CDR3 in DNA: TGCGCCAGCAGCCAAGAAGGGGCCCGGACCCAGTACTTC.

The rearrangement joins TRBV29-1 to TRBJ2-3; D gene ambiguous. Germline CDR1 SQVTM, CDR2 ANQGSEA. Trimming took off 6 bases at V and 3 bases at J, with 16 bases between the two ends. This CDR3 is 14 amino acids long. The CDR3 is CSVEPRHGTDTQYF. The CDR3 DNA sequence: TGCAGCGTGGAACCGAGACACGGAACAGATACGCAGTATTTT.

J is TRBJ2-3 and V is TRBV30, with D tentatively TRBD1 or TRBD2 (5 bases each). Trimming stripped 0 bases from V and 4 bases from J, with 11 bases between. The CDR3 is made up of 14 amino acids. CDR1 is GTSNPN, CDR2 SVGIG, per germline (reference sequence). The CDR3 protein is CAWSVSGAADTQYF. The DNA of the CDR3 is TGTGCCTGGAGTGTTTCCGGGGCTGCAGATACGCAGTATTTT.